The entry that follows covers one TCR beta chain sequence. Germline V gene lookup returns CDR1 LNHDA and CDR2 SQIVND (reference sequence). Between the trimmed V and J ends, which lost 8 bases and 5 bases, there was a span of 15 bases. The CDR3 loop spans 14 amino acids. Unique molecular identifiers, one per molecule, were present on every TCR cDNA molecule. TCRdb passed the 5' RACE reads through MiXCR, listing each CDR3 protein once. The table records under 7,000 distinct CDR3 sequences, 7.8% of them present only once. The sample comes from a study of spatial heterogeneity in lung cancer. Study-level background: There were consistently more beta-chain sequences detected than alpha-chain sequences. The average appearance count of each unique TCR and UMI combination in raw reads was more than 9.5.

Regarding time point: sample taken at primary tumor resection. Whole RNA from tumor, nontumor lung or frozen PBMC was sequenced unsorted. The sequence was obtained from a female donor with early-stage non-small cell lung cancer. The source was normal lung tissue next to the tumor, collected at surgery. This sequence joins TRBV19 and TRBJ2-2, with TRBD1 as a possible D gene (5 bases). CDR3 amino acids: CASADIATTGELFF. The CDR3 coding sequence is TGTGCCAGTGCGGACATTGCAACAACCGGGGAGCTGTTTTTT. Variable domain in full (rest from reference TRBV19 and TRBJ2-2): DGGITQSPKYLFRKEGQNVTLSCEQNLNHDAMYWYRQDPGQGLRLIYYSQIVNDFQKGDIAEGYSVSREKKESFPLTVTSAQKNPTAFYLCASADIATTGELFFGEGSRLTVL.